A single sample gave rise to the 9 T cell receptor beta chains below, sequenced in a study of CD8 T cells in Susac syndrome. An input of about 0.5 to 1 ug of RNA was subjected to reverse transcription using random hexamers. TCRdb processed the immunoSEQ multiplex PCR reads anew with MiXCR; each CDR3 protein has one entry. This table holds some 180,000 distinct CDR3 sequences, 85% to 95% found once. The sequenced material came from CD4+ T cells from PBMCs. Receptor source: a human donor in good health.

The chain employs TRBV3-1 and TRBJ2-7; 13 bases agree with TRBD2. The trim removed 4 bases at V and 6 bases at J, leaving 9 bases unmatched. The CDR3 length is 16 residues. CDR1 and CDR2 from the germline V gene are LGHDT and YNNKEL (reference sequence). The CDR3 protein is CASSLGLAGVVSEQYF. The CDR3 coding sequence is TGTGCCAGCAGCCTAGGACTAGCGGGAGTAGTTAGCGAGCAGTACTTC.

This clonotype was detected once. The chain uses TRBV30 and TRBJ2-2; the D gene is possibly TRBD1 (5 bases). From germline, CDR1 is GTSNPN and CDR2 SVGIG (reference sequence). V was clipped by 6 bases and J by 6 bases, with 14 bases between them. This CDR3 contains 13 residues. Here the CDR3 reads CACQGNLAGELFF. The CDR3 bases are TGTGCCTGCCAGGGAAACCTTGCCGGGGAGCTGTTTTTT.

The chain couples TRBV12-3 or TRBV12-4 to TRBJ2-1; 7 nucleotides align to TRBD2. This CDR3 is built from 14 residues. The V segment lost 6 bases and the J segment 10 bases; nucleotides outside the gene matches: 12. The CDR3 sequence: CASSPQAGPWEQFF. CDR3 coding DNA: TGTGCCAGCAGCCCCCAAGCGGGGCCGTGGGAGCAGTTCTTC.

The chain couples TRBV27 to TRBJ1-2; D unresolved. Trimming took off 5 bases at V and 5 bases at J, with 15 bases between the two ends. The V gene's germline CDR1 is MNHEY and CDR2 SMNVEV (reference sequence). The CDR3 extends over 14 amino acids. The CDR3 spells CASSPGDNRYGYTF. The CDR3, as DNA: TGTGCCAGCAGTCCCGGCGACAATCGATATGGCTACACCTTC.

In its sample, this clonotype was seen once. V gene TRBV14 combines with J gene TRBJ2-1, with TRBD2 matching over 9 bases. Trimming cost V 5 bases and J 3 bases; bases outside gene matches: 14. CDR1 is SGHDN and CDR2 is FVKESK in the germline V gene. The CDR3 sequence is 18 residues long. The CDR3 here is CASSLQYISGRIYNEQFF. The CDR3 DNA reads as TGTGCCAGCAGCTTACAGTACATTAGCGGGAGAATCTACAATGAGCAGTTCTTC. Combining the CDR3 with reference TRBV14 and TRBJ2-1 gives the whole variable domain EAGVTQFPSHSVIEKGQTVTLRCDPISGHDNLYWYRRVMGKEIKFLLHFVKESKQDESGMPNNRFLAERTGGTYSTLKVQPAELEDSGVYFCASSLQYISGRIYNEQFFGPGTRLTVL.

This clonotype was detected once. CDR3 loop: CATSDPAFPDRGGEQYF. CDR3 nucleotides: TGTGCCACCAGTGACCCCGCCTTCCCGGACAGGGGAGGCGAGCAGTACTTC. The V gene is TRBV24-1, the J gene TRBJ2-7; 9 bases match TRBD1. With 4 bases clipped from V and 6 bases from J, the junction kept 15 bases outside the gene matches. CDR3 length equals 17 residues. Germline V gives CDR1 KGHDR, CDR2 SFDVKD.

V usage is TRBV2 and J usage is TRBJ2-2, with D maybe TRBD1 (6 bases). CDR1 and CDR2 (germline): SNHLY, FYNNEI. This CDR3 contains 13 residues. The V gene lost 8 bases and the J gene lost 4 bases, with 11 bases spanning the gap. CDR3 nucleotide sequence: TGTGCCAGCGGGCAGGGGACCACCGGGGAGCTGTTTTTT. Translated: CASGQGTTGELFF.

The chain carries TRBV28 and TRBJ2-1, with unresolved D. V was pared by 6 bases and J by 9 bases, with 6 bases between. The CDR3 sequence is 10 residues long. Germline CDR1 MDHEN, CDR2 SYDVKM. This chain's CDR3 is CASSESEQFF. CDR3 nucleotide sequence: TGTGCCAGCAGCGAAAGTGAGCAGTTCTTC.

The chain joins TRBV27 to TRBJ2-2, with D perhaps assigned TRBD1 or TRBD2 (5 bases each). CDR3 length: 15 amino acids. Trimming stripped 1 base from V and 4 bases from J, with 10 bases between. In germline, CDR1 is MNHEY, CDR2 SMNVEV (reference sequence). This CDR3 is CASSLFGTLTGELFF. The CDR3, as DNA: TGTGCCAGCAGTTTATTCGGGACCCTCACCGGGGAGCTGTTTTTT.